Sequencing of this TCR beta chain was carried out in a study of T cell responses to AZD1222 COVID-19 vaccine. Using immunoSEQ multiplex PCR, the repertoire was profiled, and TCRdb retains in-frame clones only, with some absent. Found here are around 58,000 clones, roughly 90% of them singletons; the top ten hold roughly 14%. The germline gives CDR1 ENHRY, CDR2 SYGVKD. J was trimmed by 0 bases and V by 2 bases; bases with no gene match: 1. The CDR3 extends over 14 amino acids. This clone showed up just once. Its antigen is not known. Study-level results: The repertoires were collected only after the peak T cell response. The sample set comprised mostly white British donors with more females, and clonal diversity was possibly underestimated.

The rearrangement joins TRBV10-3 to TRBJ2-7, with 7 bases lining up with TRBD2. The receptor was derived from an adult who received the AZD1222 COVID-19 vaccine. Sequenced material: peripheral blood, taken 28 days after the second AZD1222 dose. The CDR3 sequence: CAISEASGSYEQYF. DNA of the CDR3: TGTGCCATCAGTGAGGCTAGCGGCTCCTACGAGCAGTACTTC.